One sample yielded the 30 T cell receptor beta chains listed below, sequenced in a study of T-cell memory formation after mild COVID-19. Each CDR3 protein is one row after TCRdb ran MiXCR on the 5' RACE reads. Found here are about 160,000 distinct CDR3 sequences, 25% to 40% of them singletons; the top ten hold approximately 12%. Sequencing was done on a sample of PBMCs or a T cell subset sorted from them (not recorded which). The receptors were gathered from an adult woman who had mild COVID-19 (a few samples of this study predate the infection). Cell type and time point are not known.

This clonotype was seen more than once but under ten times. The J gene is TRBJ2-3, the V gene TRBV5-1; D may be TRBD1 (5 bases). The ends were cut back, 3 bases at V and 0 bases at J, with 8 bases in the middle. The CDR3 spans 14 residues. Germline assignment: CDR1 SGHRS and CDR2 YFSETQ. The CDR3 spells CASSSRQSTDTQYF. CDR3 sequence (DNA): TGCGCCAGCAGCTCCCGACAGAGCACAGATACGCAGTATTTT.

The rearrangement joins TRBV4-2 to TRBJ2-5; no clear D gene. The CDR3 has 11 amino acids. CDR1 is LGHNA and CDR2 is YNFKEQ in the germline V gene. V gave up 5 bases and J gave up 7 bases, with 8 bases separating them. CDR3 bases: TGTGCCAGCAGCTTCGGTGGGACCCAGTACTTC. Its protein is CASSFGGTQYF.

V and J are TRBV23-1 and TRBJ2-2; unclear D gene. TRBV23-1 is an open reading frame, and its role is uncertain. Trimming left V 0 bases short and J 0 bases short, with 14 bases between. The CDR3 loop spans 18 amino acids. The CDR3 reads CASSQSHKSGANTGELFF. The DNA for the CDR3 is TGCGCCAGCAGTCAATCTCATAAATCCGGAGCGAACACCGGGGAGCTGTTTTTT.

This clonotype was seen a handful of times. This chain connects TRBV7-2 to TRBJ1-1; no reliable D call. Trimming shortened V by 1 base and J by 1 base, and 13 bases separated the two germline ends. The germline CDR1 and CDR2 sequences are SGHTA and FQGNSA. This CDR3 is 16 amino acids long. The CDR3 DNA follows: TGTGCCAGCAGCTTAGATCTATACACACCGAACACTGAAGCTTTCTTT. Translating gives CASSLDLYTPNTEAFF. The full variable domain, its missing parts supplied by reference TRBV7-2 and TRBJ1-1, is GAGVSQSPSNKVTEKGKDVELRCDPISGHTALYWYRQSLGQGLEFLIYFQGNSAPDKSGLPSDRFSAERTGGSVSTLTIQRTQQEDSAVYLCASSLDLYTPNTEAFFGQGTRLTVV.

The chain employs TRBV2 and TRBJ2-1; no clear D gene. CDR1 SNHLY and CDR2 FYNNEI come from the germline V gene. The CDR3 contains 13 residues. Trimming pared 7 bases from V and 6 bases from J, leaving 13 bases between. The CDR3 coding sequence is TGTGCCAGCACTGGGGTTTTAGTCAATGAGCAGTTCTTC. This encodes CASTGVLVNEQFF.

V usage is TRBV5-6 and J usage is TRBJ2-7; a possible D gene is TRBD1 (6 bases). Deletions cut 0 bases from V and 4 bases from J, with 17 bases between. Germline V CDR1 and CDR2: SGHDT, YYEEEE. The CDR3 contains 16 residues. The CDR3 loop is CASSLVTGDTRYEQYF. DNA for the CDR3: TGTGCCAGCAGCTTGGTTACCGGGGACACTAGGTACGAGCAGTACTTC.

DNA for the CDR3: TGTGCCAGCAGTGTTACCCCCAGCGAGCAGTACTTC. Amino acids: CASSVTPSEQYF. The rearrangement links TRBV25-1 to TRBJ2-7; no clear D. The CDR3 loop spans 12 amino acids. Germline CDR1 is MGHDK and CDR2 is SYGVNS. The V end was cut by 4 bases, the J end by 6 bases, with 10 bases between.

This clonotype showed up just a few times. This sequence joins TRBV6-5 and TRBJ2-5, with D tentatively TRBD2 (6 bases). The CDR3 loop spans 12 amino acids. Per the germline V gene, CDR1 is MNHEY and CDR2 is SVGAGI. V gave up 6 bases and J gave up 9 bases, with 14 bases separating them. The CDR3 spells CASSSLGEAQYF. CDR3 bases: TGTGCCAGCAGCTCCCTCGGGGAGGCCCAGTACTTC.

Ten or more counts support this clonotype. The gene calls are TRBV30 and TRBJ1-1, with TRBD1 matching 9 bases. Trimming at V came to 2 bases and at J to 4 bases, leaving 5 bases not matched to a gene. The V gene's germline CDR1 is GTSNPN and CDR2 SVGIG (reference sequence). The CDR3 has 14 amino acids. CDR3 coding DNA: TGTGCCTGGAGTAAGGACAGGGGTATCACTGAAGCTTTCTTT. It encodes CAWSKDRGITEAFF.

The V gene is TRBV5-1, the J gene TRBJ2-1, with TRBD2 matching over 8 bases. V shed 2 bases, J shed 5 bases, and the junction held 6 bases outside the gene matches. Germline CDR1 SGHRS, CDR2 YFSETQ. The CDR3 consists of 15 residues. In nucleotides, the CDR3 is TGCGCCAGCAGCTTAACCGGGACTAGGGACAATGAGCAGTTCTTC. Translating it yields CASSLTGTRDNEQFF.

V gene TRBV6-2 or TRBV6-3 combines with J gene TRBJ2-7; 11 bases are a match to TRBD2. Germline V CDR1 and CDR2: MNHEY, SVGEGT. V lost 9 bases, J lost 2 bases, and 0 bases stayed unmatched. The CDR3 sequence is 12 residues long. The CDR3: CASSGRAYEQYF. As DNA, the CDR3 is TGTGCCAGTAGCGGGAGGGCCTACGAGCAGTACTTC.

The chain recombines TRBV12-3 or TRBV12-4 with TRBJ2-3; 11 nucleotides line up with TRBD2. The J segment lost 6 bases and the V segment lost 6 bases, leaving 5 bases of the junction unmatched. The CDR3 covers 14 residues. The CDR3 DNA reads TGTGCCAGCAGCACGGGACTAGCGGTCGATACGCAGTATTTT. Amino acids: CASSTGLAVDTQYF.

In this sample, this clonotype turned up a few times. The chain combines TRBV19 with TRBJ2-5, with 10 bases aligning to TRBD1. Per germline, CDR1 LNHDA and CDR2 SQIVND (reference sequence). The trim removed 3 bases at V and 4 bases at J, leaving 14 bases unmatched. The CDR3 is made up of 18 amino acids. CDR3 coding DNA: TGTGCCAGTAGTATGGCTCTTGGGAGACAGGGGGCAAGAGAGACCCAGTACTTC. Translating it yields CASSMALGRQGARETQYF.

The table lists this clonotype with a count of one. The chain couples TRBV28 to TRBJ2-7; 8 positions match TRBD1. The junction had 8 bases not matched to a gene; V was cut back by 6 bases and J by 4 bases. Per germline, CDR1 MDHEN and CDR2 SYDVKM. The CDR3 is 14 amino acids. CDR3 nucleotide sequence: TGTGCCAGCAGAACACCGGGACAGGAGTACGAGCAGTACTTC. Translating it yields CASRTPGQEYEQYF.

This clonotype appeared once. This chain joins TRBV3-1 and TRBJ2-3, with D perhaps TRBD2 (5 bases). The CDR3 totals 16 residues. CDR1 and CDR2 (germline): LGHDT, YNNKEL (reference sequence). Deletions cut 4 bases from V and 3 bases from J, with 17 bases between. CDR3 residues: CASSPDLWEKTDTQYF. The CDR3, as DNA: TGTGCCAGCAGCCCAGATCTGTGGGAGAAAACAGATACGCAGTATTTT.

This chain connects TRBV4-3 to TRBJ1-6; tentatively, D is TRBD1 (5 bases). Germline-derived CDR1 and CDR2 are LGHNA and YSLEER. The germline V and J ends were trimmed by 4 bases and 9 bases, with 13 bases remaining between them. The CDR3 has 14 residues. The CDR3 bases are TGCGCCAGCAGCCCCACAGGAGACCGTTCACCCCTCCACTTT. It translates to CASSPTGDRSPLHF.

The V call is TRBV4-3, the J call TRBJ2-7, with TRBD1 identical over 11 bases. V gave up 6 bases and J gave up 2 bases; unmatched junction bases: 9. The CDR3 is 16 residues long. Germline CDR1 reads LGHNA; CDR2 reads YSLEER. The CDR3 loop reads CASSNTGTGGPYEQYF. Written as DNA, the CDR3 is TGCGCCAGCAGTAATACCGGGACAGGGGGTCCCTACGAGCAGTACTTC.

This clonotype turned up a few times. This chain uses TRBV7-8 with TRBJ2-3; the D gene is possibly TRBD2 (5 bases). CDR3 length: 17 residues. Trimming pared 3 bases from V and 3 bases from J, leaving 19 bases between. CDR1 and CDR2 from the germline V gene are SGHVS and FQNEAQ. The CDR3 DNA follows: TGTGCCAGCAGCTTGGCTCGCTCTAAGCGGTTGACAGATACGCAGTATTTT. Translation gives CASSLARSKRLTDTQYF.

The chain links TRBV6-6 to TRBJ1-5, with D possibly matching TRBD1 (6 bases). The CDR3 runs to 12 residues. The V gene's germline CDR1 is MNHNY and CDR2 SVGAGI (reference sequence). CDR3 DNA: TGTGCTGGGGGGGCCCGCAATCAGCCCCAGCATTTT. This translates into CAGGARNQPQHF.

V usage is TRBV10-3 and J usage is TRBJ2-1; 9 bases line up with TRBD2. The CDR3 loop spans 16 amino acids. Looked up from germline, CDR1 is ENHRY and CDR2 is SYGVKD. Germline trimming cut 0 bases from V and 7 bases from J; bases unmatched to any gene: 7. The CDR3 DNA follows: TGTGCCATCAGTGAGTCGGGGACTAGCAGCACGAATGAGCAGTTCTTC. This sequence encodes CAISESGTSSTNEQFF.

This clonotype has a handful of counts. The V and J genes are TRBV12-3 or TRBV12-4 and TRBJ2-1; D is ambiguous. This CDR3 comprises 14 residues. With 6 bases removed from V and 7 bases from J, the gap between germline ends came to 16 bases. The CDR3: CASSLSPSMNEQFF. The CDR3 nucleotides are TGTGCCAGCAGCCTCAGCCCAAGCATGAATGAGCAGTTCTTC.

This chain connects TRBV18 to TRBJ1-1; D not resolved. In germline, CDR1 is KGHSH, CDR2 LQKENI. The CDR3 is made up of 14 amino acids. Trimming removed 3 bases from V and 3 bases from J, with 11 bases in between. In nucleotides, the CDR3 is TGTGCCAGCTCACCTGGTCCCCCAGACACTGAAGCTTTCTTT. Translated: CASSPGPPDTEAFF.

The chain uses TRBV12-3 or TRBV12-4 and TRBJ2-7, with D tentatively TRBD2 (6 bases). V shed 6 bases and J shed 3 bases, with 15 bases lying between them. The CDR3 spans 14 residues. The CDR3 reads CASSSRGVSYEQYF. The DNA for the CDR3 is TGTGCCAGCAGCTCCCGCGGGGTAAGCTACGAGCAGTACTTC.

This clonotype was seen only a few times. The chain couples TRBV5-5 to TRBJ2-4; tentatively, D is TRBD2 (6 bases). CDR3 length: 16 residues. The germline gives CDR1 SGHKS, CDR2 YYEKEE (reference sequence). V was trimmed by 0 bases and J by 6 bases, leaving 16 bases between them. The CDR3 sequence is CASSLVLRRGANIQYF. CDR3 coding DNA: TGTGCCAGCAGCTTGGTTTTGCGGCGGGGTGCAAACATTCAGTACTTC.

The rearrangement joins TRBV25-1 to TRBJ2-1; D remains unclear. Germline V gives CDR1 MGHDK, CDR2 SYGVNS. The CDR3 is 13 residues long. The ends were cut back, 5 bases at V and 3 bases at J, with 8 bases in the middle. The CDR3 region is CASSWTSYNEQFF. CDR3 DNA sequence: TGTGCCAGCAGTTGGACCAGCTACAATGAGCAGTTCTTC. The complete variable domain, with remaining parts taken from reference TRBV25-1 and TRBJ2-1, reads EADIYQTPRYLVIGTGKKITLECSQTMGHDKMYWYQQDPGMELHLIHYSYGVNSTEKGDLSSESTVSRIRTEHFPLTLESARPSHTSQYLCASSWTSYNEQFFGPGTRLTVL.

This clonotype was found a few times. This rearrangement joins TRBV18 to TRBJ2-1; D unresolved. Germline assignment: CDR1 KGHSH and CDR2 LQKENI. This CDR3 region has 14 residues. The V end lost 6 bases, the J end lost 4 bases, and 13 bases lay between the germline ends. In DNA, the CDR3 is TGTGCCAGCTCCCCGGACCCTAATTACAATGAGCAGTTCTTC. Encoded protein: CASSPDPNYNEQFF.

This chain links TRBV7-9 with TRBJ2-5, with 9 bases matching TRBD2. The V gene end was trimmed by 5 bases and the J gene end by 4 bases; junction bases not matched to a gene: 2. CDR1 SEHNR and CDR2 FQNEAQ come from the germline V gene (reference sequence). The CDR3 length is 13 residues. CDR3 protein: CASSRLAAETQYF. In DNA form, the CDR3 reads TGTGCCAGCAGCCGACTAGCGGCAGAGACCCAGTACTTC.

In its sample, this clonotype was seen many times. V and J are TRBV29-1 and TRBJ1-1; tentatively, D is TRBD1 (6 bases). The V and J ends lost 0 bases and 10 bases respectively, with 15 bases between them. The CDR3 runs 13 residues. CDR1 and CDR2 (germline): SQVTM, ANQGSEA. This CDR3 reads CSVEDNTGLAAFF. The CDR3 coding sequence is TGCAGCGTTGAAGATAACACAGGGTTAGCAGCTTTCTTT.

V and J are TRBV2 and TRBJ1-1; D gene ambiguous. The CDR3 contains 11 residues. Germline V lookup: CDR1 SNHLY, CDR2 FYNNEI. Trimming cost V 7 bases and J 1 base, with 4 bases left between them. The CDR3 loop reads CASNKNTEAFF. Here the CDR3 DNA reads TGTGCCAGCAATAAGAACACTGAAGCTTTCTTT.

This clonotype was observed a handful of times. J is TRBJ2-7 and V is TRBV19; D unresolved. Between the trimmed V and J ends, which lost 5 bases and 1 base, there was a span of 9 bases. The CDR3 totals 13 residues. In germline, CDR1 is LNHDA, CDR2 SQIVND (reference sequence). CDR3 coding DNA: TGTGCCAGTAGTCCCGGACCGTCCTACGAGCAGTACTTC. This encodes CASSPGPSYEQYF.